The 20 T cell receptor beta chains below were found in one sample sequenced in a study of cytotoxic CD8 clonotypes in ibrutinib-treated CLL. This table comes from immunoSEQ multiplex PCR, and its TCRdb copy is limited to in-frame clones, with some not included. The table shows 250,000 or so clones, with under 80% occurring only once. The material was PBMCs, obtained after 24 months of ibrutinib treatment. These TCRs come from a human donor with chronic lymphocytic leukemia.

In DNA, the CDR3 is TGTGCCAGCAGTATACCGACAGGGGCAGCCTATGGCTACACCTTC. Encoded protein: CASSIPTGAAYGYTF. The V call is TRBV28, the J call TRBJ1-2; TRBD1 matches at 8 bases. J lost 4 bases, V lost 5 bases, and 9 bases had no gene match. The CDR3 consists of 15 residues. Germline CDR1 is MDHEN and CDR2 is SYDVKM.

The DNA of the CDR3 is TGTGCCAGCAGCCAAGGACAGAGACTAGCGGGAGAGTGGGAGCAGTTCTTC. This translates into CASSQGQRLAGEWEQFF. The chain links TRBV4-2 to TRBJ2-1, with TRBD2 matching over 12 bases. Germline V gives CDR1 LGHNA, CDR2 YNFKEQ. V gave up 1 base and J gave up 10 bases; unmatched junction bases: 11. CDR3 length: 17 residues.

A few counts support this clone. This chain uses TRBV29-1 with TRBJ1-3; weak D call: TRBD1 (5 bases). CDR1 and CDR2 (germline): SQVTM, ANQGSEA. The CDR3 consists of 13 residues. The germline V and J ends were trimmed by 5 bases and 7 bases, with 15 bases remaining between them. The CDR3 loop reads CSVSPGTGNTIYF. CDR3 bases: TGCAGCGTTTCCCCAGGGACGGGCAACACCATATATTTT.

The chain combines TRBV9 with TRBJ2-1; 12 bases are a match to TRBD1. CDR1 and CDR2 (germline): SGDLS, YYNGEE. With V trimmed by 3 bases and J by 8 bases, 3 bases remained unmatched. CDR3 length equals 14 residues. The chain's CDR3 is CASSGDRGRDEQFF. The CDR3 DNA reads as TGTGCCAGCAGCGGGGACAGGGGGCGCGATGAGCAGTTCTTC.

This chain links TRBV18 with TRBJ2-5, with TRBD2 matching 16 bases. Germline CDR1 reads KGHSH; CDR2 reads LQKENI. This CDR3 is built from 18 residues. V was pared by 6 bases and J by 2 bases, with 9 bases of the junction left unmatched. CDR3 DNA: TGTGCCAGCTCCGCGGGACTAGCGGGAGGGCCGGTACAAGAGACCCAGTACTTC. Encoded protein: CASSAGLAGGPVQETQYF.

The CDR3 DNA reads as TGTGCCAGCAGAAACCGGCCGAGCGGGAGTATGGGTGAGCAGTTCTTC. This gives the protein CASRNRPSGSMGEQFF. This rearrangement joins TRBV7-3 to TRBJ2-1, with 8 bases lining up with TRBD2. The CDR3 is made up of 16 amino acids. CDR1 SGHTA and CDR2 FQGTGA come from the germline V gene. J gave up 9 bases and V 6 bases, and 16 bases lay outside the gene matches.

The gene calls are TRBV28 and TRBJ1-1, with D perhaps matching TRBD1 (6 bases). V gave up 9 bases and J gave up 2 bases, with 19 bases separating them. The V gene's germline CDR1 is MDHEN and CDR2 SYDVKM. The CDR3 is made up of 15 amino acids. DNA of the CDR3: TGTGCCAGTAACAGGGAACGGTTGGGAAACACTGAAGCTTTCTTT. Its protein product is CASNRERLGNTEAFF.

The chain has TRBV9 and TRBJ2-1, with 7 bases that match TRBD2. V was clipped by 4 bases and J by 7 bases; unmatched bases: 5. In germline, CDR1 is SGDLS, CDR2 YYNGEE. The CDR3 runs to 13 residues. The CDR3 nucleotides are TGTGCCAGCAGCCGGACTAGTGGTAATGAGCAGTTCTTC. This gives the protein CASSRTSGNEQFF.

The chain recombines TRBV10-3 with TRBJ2-3, with 13 bases aligning to TRBD2. CDR1 is ENHRY and CDR2 is SYGVKD in the germline V gene. V lost 4 bases, J lost 2 bases, and 3 bases stayed unmatched. The CDR3 has 16 amino acids. The CDR3 DNA reads as TGTGCCATCAGTGCCGGACTAGCGGGAGACACAGATACGCAGTATTTT. This gives the protein CAISAGLAGDTDTQYF.

V usage is TRBV5-4 and J usage is TRBJ2-2, with 7 positions matching TRBD2. The CDR3 contains 16 residues. With 1 base clipped from V and 1 base from J, the junction kept 4 bases outside the gene matches. CDR1 SGHNT and CDR2 YYREEE come from the germline V gene (reference sequence). The DNA of the CDR3 is TGTGCCAGCAGCTTGCGGCGGGAGAGGAACACCGGGGAGCTGTTTTTT. This codes for CASSLRRERNTGELFF.

This chain uses TRBV19 with TRBJ2-7; possibly TRBD1 or TRBD2 for D (5 bases each). Germline CDR1 and CDR2: LNHDA and SQIVND (reference sequence). The CDR3 loop spans 15 amino acids. V was cut by 5 bases and J by 0 bases, with 14 bases left in between. Written as DNA, the CDR3 is TGTGCCAGTAGTTCCGGGGCCCTGAGCTCCTACGAGCAGTACTTC. It encodes CASSSGALSSYEQYF.

This rearrangement joins TRBV4-2 to TRBJ1-3, with D possibly matching TRBD1 (5 bases). Germline V CDR1 and CDR2: LGHNA, YNFKEQ. V was clipped by 6 bases and J by 0 bases, with 12 bases between them. CDR3 length: 15 residues. The CDR3 protein is CASRKGPISGNTIYF. In nucleotides, the CDR3 is TGTGCCAGCAGGAAGGGGCCCATCTCTGGAAACACCATATATTTT.

The chain uses TRBV10-3 and TRBJ2-3; TRBD2 aligns across 8 bases. V was clipped by 3 bases and J by 3 bases; unmatched bases: 8. The CDR3 length is 16 residues. The V gene's germline CDR1 is ENHRY and CDR2 SYGVKD. This CDR3 is CAISDPGGEATDTQYF. CDR3 nucleotide sequence: TGTGCCATCAGTGACCCGGGGGGGGAGGCGACAGATACGCAGTATTTT.

The J gene is TRBJ2-7, the V gene TRBV19; 13 bases are a match to TRBD2. Trimming took 5 bases from V and 6 from J; bases not matched to a gene: 13. The CDR3 has 17 residues. Germline lookup yields CDR1 LNHDA and CDR2 SQIVND (reference sequence). The DNA of the CDR3 is TGTGCCAGTAGTCTCCCAGGGAGTGGACTAGCGGGAGCCGAGCAGTACTTC. This codes for CASSLPGSGLAGAEQYF. Drawing the rest from reference TRBV19 and TRBJ2-7, the complete variable domain is DGGITQSPKYLFRKEGQNVTLSCEQNLNHDAMYWYRQDPGQGLRLIYYSQIVNDFQKGDIAEGYSVSREKKESFPLTVTSAQKNPTAFYLCASSLPGSGLAGAEQYFGPGTRLTVT.

In this sample, this clone turned up once. The chain joins TRBV7-9 to TRBJ1-4, with unresolved D. The CDR3 is 15 residues long. Per germline, CDR1 SEHNR and CDR2 FQNEAQ (reference sequence). Trimming shortened V by 2 bases and J by 8 bases, and 15 bases separated the two germline ends. The CDR3 nucleotides read TGTGCCAGCAGCTTAAGGCGCCTGGGTGGGGAAAAACTGTTTTTT. It translates to CASSLRRLGGEKLFF.

V is TRBV2 and J is TRBJ2-2; D remains ambiguous. The CDR3 length is 14 residues. The V and J ends lost 1 base and 5 bases respectively, with 8 bases between them. The germline CDR1 and CDR2 sequences are SNHLY and FYNNEI. In DNA form, the CDR3 reads TGTGCCAGCAGTGAAGTGCTGGGAACCGGGGAGCTGTTTTTT. It encodes CASSEVLGTGELFF.

As to this clone: At the DNA level, this CDR3 is encoded by other sequences in the same sample as well. V usage is TRBV5-1 and J usage is TRBJ2-7, with TRBD2 matching over 13 bases. CDR1 and CDR2 (germline): SGHRS, YFSETQ. V lost 0 bases, J lost 4 bases, and 4 bases stayed unmatched. The CDR3 consists of 16 residues. Here the CDR3 reads CASSLGRTSGSYEQYF. The CDR3 DNA reads TGCGCCAGCAGCTTGGGTCGGACTAGCGGGAGTTACGAGCAGTACTTC.

This clone was seen a few times. The gene calls are TRBV7-9 and TRBJ2-7; TRBD2 aligns across 10 bases. The CDR3 spans 15 residues. Trimming removed 4 bases from V and 3 bases from J; junction bases left unmatched: 6. In germline, CDR1 is SEHNR, CDR2 FQNEAQ (reference sequence). This CDR3 reads CASSSLAGTNYEQYF. In nucleotides, the CDR3 is TGTGCCAGCAGCTCACTAGCGGGAACAAACTACGAGCAGTACTTC.

This chain uses TRBV29-1 with TRBJ2-7, with D perhaps matching TRBD1 (6 bases). The V end lost 7 bases, the J end lost 3 bases, and 13 bases lay between the germline ends. The CDR3 is 12 residues long. The V gene's germline CDR1 is SQVTM and CDR2 ANQGSEA. Here the CDR3 reads CSGGQTYYEQYF. CDR3 in DNA: TGCAGCGGTGGACAGACGTACTACGAGCAGTACTTC.

The genes are TRBV6-5 and TRBJ2-2; 7 nucleotides align to TRBD1. Per the germline V gene, CDR1 is MNHEY and CDR2 is SVGAGI. This CDR3 is built from 12 residues. V dropped 10 bases and J dropped 4; count of bases not matched to a gene: 3. CDR3 protein: CATGQSTGELFF. The CDR3 DNA follows: TGTGCCACGGGACAGAGCACCGGGGAGCTGTTTTTT.